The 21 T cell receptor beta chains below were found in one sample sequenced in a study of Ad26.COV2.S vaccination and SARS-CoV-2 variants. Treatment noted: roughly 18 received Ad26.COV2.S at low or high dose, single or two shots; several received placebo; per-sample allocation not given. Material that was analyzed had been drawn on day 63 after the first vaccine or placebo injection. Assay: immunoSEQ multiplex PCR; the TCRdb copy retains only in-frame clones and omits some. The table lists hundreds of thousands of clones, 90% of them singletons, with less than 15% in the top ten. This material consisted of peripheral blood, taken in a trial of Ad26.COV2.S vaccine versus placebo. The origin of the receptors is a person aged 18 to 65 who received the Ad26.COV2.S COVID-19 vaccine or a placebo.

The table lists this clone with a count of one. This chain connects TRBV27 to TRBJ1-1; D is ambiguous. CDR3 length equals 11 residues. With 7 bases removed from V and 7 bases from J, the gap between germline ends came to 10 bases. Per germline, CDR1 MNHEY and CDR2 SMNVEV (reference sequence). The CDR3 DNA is TGTGCCAGCACCCGGTCGAGTGAAGCTTTCTTT. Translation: CASTRSSEAFF.

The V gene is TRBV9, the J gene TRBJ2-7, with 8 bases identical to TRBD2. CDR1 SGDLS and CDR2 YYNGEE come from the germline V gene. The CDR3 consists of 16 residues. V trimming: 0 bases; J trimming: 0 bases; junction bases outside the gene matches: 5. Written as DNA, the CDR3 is TGTGCCAGCAGCGTAGCGGGTAGCGGGGACTCCTACGAGCAGTACTTC. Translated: CASSVAGSGDSYEQYF. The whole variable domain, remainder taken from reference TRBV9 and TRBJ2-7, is DSGVTQTPKHLITATGQRVTLRCSPRSGDLSVYWYQQSLDQGLQFLIQYYNGEERAKGNILERFSAQQFPDLHSELNLSSLELGDSALYFCASSVAGSGDSYEQYFGPGTRLTVT.

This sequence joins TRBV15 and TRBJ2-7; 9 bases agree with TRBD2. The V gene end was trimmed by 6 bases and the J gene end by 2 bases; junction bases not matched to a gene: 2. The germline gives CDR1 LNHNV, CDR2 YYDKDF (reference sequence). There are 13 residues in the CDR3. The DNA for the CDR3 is TGTGCCACCAGGGCTAGCGGGGCCTACGAGCAGTACTTC. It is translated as CATRASGAYEQYF.

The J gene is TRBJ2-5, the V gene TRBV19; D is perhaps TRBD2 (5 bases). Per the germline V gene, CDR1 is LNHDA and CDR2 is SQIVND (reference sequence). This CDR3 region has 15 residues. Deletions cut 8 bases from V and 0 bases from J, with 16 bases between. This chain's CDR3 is CASSIDGLNQETQYF. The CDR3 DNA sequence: TGTGCCAGTTCTATCGATGGACTGAACCAAGAGACCCAGTACTTC.

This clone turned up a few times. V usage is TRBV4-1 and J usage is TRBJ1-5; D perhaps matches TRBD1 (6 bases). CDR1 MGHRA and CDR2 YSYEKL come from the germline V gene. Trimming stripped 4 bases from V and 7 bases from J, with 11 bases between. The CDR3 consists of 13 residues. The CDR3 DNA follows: TGCGCCAGCAGCCCTCAGGGGTTCCAGCCCCAGCATTTT. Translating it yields CASSPQGFQPQHF.

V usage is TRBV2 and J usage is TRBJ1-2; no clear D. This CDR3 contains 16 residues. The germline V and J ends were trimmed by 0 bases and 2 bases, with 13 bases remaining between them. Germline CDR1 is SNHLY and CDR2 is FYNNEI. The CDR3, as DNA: TGTGCCAGCAGTGAAGCAGGAGTCGGGCTAAACTATGGCTACACCTTC. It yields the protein CASSEAGVGLNYGYTF.

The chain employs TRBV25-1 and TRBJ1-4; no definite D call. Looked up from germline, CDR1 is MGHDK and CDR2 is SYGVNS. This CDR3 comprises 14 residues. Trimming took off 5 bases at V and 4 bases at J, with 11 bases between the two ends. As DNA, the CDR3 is TGTGCCAGCAGTAGGCTTGGGAATAATGAAAAACTGTTTTTT. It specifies CASSRLGNNEKLFF.

The CDR3 DNA follows: TGTGCCAGCAGTGGTCTGGGCGGACAAGAGACCCAGTACTTC. Its translation is CASSGLGGQETQYF. The rearrangement links TRBV2 to TRBJ2-5; D gene ambiguous. Germline-derived CDR1 and CDR2 are SNHLY and FYNNEI. Trimming cost V 4 bases and J 2 bases, with 11 bases left between them. CDR3 length equals 14 residues.

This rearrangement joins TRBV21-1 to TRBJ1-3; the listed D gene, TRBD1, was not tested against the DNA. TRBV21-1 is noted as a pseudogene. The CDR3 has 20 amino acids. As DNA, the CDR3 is TGTGCCAGCGCTGGGTTGGTCGTACAGGCTGTCAGAATCTCTGGAAACACCATATATTTT. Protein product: CASAGLVVQAVRISGNTIYF.

This CDR3 reads CSVLGTSGHNNEQFF. In DNA form, the CDR3 reads TGCAGCGTTCTAGGGACTAGCGGACATAACAATGAGCAGTTCTTC. This sequence joins TRBV29-1 and TRBJ2-1, with 11 bases fitting TRBD2. J gave up 5 bases and V 5 bases, and 8 bases lay outside the gene matches. The CDR3 is 15 amino acids. Per germline, CDR1 SQVTM and CDR2 ANQGSEA.

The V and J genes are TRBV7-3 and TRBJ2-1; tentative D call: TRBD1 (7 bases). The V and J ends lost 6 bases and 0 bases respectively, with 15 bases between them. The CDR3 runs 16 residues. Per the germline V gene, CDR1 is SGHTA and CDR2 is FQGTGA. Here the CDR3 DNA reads TGTGCCAGCAGTCAGGGGGGCAGTAGCTCCTACAATGAGCAGTTCTTC. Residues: CASSQGGSSSYNEQFF.

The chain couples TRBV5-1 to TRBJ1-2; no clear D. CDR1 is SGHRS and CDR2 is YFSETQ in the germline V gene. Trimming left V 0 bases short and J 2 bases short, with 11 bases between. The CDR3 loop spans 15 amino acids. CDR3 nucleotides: TGCGCCAGCAGCTTGGCTTCTGGGCCCAACTATGGCTACACCTTC. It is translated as CASSLASGPNYGYTF.

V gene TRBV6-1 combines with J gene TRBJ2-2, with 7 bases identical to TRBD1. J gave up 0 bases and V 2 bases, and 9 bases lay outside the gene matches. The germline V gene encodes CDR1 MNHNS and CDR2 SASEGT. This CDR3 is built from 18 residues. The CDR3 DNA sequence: TGTGCCAGCAGTGAACGCTTGACAGGGTCGGCGAACACCGGGGAGCTGTTTTTT. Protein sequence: CASSERLTGSANTGELFF.

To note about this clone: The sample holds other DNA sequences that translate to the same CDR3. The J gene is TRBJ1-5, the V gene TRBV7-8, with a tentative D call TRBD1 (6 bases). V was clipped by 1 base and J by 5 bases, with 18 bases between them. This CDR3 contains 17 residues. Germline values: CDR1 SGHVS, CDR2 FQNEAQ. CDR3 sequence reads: CASSLVPSGTWDQPQHF. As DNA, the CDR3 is TGTGCCAGCAGCTTAGTTCCCTCCGGGACATGGGATCAGCCCCAGCATTTT.

The DNA of the CDR3 is TGTGCCAGCAGCTTAGGGGGTCTCTATAATTCACCCCTCCACTTT. Encoded protein: CASSLGGLYNSPLHF. The chain recombines TRBV7-9 with TRBJ1-6; D gene uncertain. CDR3 length equals 15 residues. Germline-derived CDR1 and CDR2 are SEHNR and FQNEAQ (reference sequence). V shed 1 base and J shed 3 bases, with 7 bases lying between them.

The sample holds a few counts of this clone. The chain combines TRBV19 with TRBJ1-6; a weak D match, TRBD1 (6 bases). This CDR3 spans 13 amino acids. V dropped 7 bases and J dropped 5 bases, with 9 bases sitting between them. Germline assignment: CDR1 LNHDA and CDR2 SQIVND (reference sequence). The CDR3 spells CASIGQNNSPLHF. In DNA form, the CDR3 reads TGTGCCAGTATTGGACAGAATAATTCACCCCTCCACTTT.

DNA for the CDR3: TGTGCCAGCAGCCTACAGGGGGCACGTCAGCCCCAGCATTTT. Its translation: CASSLQGARQPQHF. V gene TRBV3-1 (or the pseudogene TRBV3-2) combines with J gene TRBJ1-5; 9 bases match TRBD1. Germline V lookup: CDR1 LGHDT, CDR2 YNNKEL (reference sequence). This CDR3 has 14 amino acids. V lost 4 bases to trimming and J lost 6 bases; unmatched junction nucleotides: 4.

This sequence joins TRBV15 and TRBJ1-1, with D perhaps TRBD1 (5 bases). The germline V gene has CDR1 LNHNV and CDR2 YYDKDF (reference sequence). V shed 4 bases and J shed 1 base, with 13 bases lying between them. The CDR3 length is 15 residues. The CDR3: CATSIGRGSNTEAFF. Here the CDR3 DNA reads TGTGCCACCAGCATTGGCCGGGGCTCGAACACTGAAGCTTTCTTT.

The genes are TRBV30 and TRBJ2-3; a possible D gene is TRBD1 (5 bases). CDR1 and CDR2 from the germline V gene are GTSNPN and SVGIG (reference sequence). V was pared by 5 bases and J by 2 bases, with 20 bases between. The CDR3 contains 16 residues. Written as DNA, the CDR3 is TGTGCCTGGCTCGTCGCTCGGAAGGGGCACACAGATACGCAGTATTTT. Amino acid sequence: CAWLVARKGHTDTQYF.

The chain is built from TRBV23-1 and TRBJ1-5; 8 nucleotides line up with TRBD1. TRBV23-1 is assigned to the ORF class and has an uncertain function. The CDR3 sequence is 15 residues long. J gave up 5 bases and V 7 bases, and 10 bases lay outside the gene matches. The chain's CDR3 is CASTTNRGMDQPQHF. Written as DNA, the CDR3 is TGCGCCAGCACCACCAACAGGGGGATGGATCAGCCCCAGCATTTT.

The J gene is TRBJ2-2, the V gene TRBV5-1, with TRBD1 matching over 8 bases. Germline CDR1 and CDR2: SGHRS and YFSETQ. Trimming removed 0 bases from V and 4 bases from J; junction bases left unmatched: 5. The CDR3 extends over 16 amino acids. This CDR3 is CASSLGRGLSTGELFF. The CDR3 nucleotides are TGCGCCAGCAGCTTGGGCAGGGGGCTATCCACCGGGGAGCTGTTTTTT.